The next 18 T cell receptor beta chains were all read from a single sample in a study of regulatory T cells in long-lasting Graves disease. Time point defined: persistent/refractory GD, antithyroid drugs over 5 years with positive TRAb. Isolated PBMC RNA provided the starting material for the TCR library. According to the study, TCR beta libraries were built with iRepertoire HTBI primers and CDR3-region Arm-PCR. TCRdb analysed the multiplex PCR reads with MiXCR anew, one entry per CDR3 protein. The table includes about 290,000 distinct CDR3 sequences, 22% detected once. The source was peripheral blood mononuclear cells (PBMCs), collected when the disease was refractory, from a patient treated with antithyroid drugs. The source is a female donor with Graves disease.

This clonotype was seen a few times. The chain links TRBV29-1 to TRBJ2-2; a possible D gene is TRBD1 (5 bases). Trimming shortened V by 3 bases and J by 5 bases, and 10 bases separated the two germline ends. Germline V gene sequence: CDR1 SQVTM, CDR2 ANQGSEA. This CDR3 is 13 amino acids long. The CDR3 here is CSVDYQGTGELFF. DNA of the CDR3: TGCAGCGTTGATTACCAGGGAACCGGGGAGCTGTTTTTT.

This clonotype was seen more than once but under ten times. The V and J genes are TRBV20-1 and TRBJ1-2; D remains unclear. The CDR3 loop spans 11 amino acids. Germline loops: CDR1 DFQATT, CDR2 SNEGSKA (reference sequence). Trimming removed 0 bases from V and 8 bases from J, with 7 bases in between. This CDR3 is CSARDFEGYTF. The DNA for the CDR3 is TGCAGTGCTAGAGATTTCGAAGGCTACACCTTC.

Only one count was recorded for this clonotype. V usage is TRBV11-3 and J usage is TRBJ1-3; a possible D gene is TRBD1 (5 bases). V lost 7 bases to trimming and J lost 0 bases, with 19 bases between them. This CDR3 spans 17 amino acids. Germline values: CDR1 SGHNT, CDR2 YENEEA. The chain's CDR3 is CASTSEGQPRSGNTIYF. The DNA of the CDR3 is TGTGCCAGCACCTCGGAGGGGCAGCCCCGCTCTGGAAACACCATATATTTT.

In this sample, this clonotype turned up a few times. The chain links TRBV10-3 to TRBJ2-5; TRBD2 matches at 14 bases. Germline CDR1 and CDR2: ENHRY and SYGVKD. CDR3 length equals 15 residues. J was trimmed by 10 bases and V by 4 bases; bases with no gene match: 8. The CDR3 nucleotides are TGTGCCATCAGTGGTCCGGGACTAGCGGGAGAGGACCAGTACTTC. Translating gives CAISGPGLAGEDQYF.

This chain uses TRBV20-1 with TRBJ1-1, with 7 bases fitting TRBD1. The length of the CDR3 is 16 residues. CDR1 is DFQATT, CDR2 SNEGSKA, per germline (reference sequence). V gave up 5 bases and J gave up 0 bases; unmatched junction bases: 12. The CDR3 region is CSAGTDPRGMNTEAFF. In DNA form, the CDR3 reads TGCAGTGCTGGGACTGACCCCAGGGGGATGAACACTGAAGCTTTCTTT.

The chain employs TRBV30 and TRBJ2-7; TRBD2 might be the D (6 bases). The CDR3 is made up of 16 amino acids. Germline V gives CDR1 GTSNPN, CDR2 SVGIG (reference sequence). V shed 3 bases and J shed 3 bases, with 21 bases lying between them. CDR3 amino acids: CAWRKGGWLDLYEQYF. As DNA, the CDR3 is TGTGCCTGGAGGAAAGGAGGGTGGCTAGACCTCTACGAGCAGTACTTC. The complete variable domain, with remaining parts taken from reference TRBV30 and TRBJ2-7, reads SQTIHQWPATLVQPVGSPLSLECTVEGTSNPNLYWYRQAAGRGLQLLFYSVGIGQISSEVPQNLSASRPQDRQFILSSKKLLLSDSGFYLCAWRKGGWLDLYEQYFGPGTRLTVT.

This clonotype occurred a few times. This chain connects TRBV20-1 to TRBJ2-7; D is unresolved. Deletions cut 3 bases from V and 4 bases from J, with 7 bases between. CDR1 and CDR2 from the germline V gene are DFQATT and SNEGSKA (reference sequence). The CDR3 extends over 11 amino acids. For the CDR3, the DNA is TGCAGTGCTAGGCAGACTTACGAGCAGTACTTC. It yields the protein CSARQTYEQYF.

This clonotype showed up many times. The V gene is TRBV9, the J gene TRBJ2-7; tentatively, D is TRBD2 (6 bases). CDR1 and CDR2 (germline): SGDLS, YYNGEE. Trimming removed 0 bases at V and 2 bases at J, with 9 bases between. The CDR3 length is 14 residues. CDR3: CASSVGSGTYEQYF. Written as DNA, the CDR3 is TGTGCCAGCAGCGTAGGTAGCGGAACCTACGAGCAGTACTTC. The full variable domain, its missing parts supplied by reference TRBV9 and TRBJ2-7, is DSGVTQTPKHLITATGQRVTLRCSPRSGDLSVYWYQQSLDQGLQFLIQYYNGEERAKGNILERFSAQQFPDLHSELNLSSLELGDSALYFCASSVGSGTYEQYFGPGTRLTVT.

This clonotype was observed at least ten times. The V gene is TRBV18, the J gene TRBJ1-5; D is unresolved. This CDR3 has 13 amino acids. Germline CDR1 and CDR2: KGHSH and LQKENI. V lost 3 bases, J lost 8 bases, and 11 bases lay in between. The DNA of the CDR3 is TGTGCCAGCTCACCGAACAGCCCGGAGCCCCAGCATTTT. This sequence encodes CASSPNSPEPQHF. Full variable domain (missing parts from reference TRBV18 and TRBJ1-5): NAGVMQNPRHLVRRRGQEARLRCSPMKGHSHVYWYRQLPEEGLKFMVYLQKENIIDESGMPKERFSAEFPKEGPSILRIQQVVRGDSAAYFCASSPNSPEPQHFGDGTRLSIL.

This clonotype occurred a few times. This rearrangement joins TRBV11-2 to TRBJ2-5, with 9 nucleotides matching TRBD1. The DNA end favors TRBJ2-7, so the J call may be wrong. Germline loops: CDR1 SGHAT, CDR2 FQNNGV. The CDR3 is made up of 13 amino acids. The CDR3: CASSKDRGYEQYF. The CDR3 DNA sequence: TGTGCCAGCAGCAAGGACAGGGGCTACGAGCAGTACTTC.

There are many counts of this clonotype. The rearrangement joins TRBV5-1 to TRBJ2-7, with D unclear. The CDR3 extends over 15 amino acids. V lost 4 bases to trimming and J lost 3 bases, with 17 bases between them. CDR1 SGHRS and CDR2 YFSETQ come from the germline V gene. The CDR3 protein is CASSPRIDEYYEQYF. The CDR3 DNA sequence: TGCGCCAGCAGCCCCCGGATAGACGAGTACTACGAGCAGTACTTC.

In its sample, this clonotype was seen a few times. The chain couples TRBV19 to TRBJ1-4, with D maybe TRBD1 (5 bases). Germline V gene lookup returns CDR1 LNHDA and CDR2 SQIVND (reference sequence). CDR3 length: 17 residues. Trimming removed 4 bases from V and 3 bases from J, with 18 bases in between. In DNA, the CDR3 is TGTGCCAGTAGTAGCGATCACCTAAGGGGATCTAATGAAAAACTGTTTTTT. It is translated as CASSSDHLRGSNEKLFF.

This clonotype was counted ten times or more. The chain uses TRBV3-1 and TRBJ2-2, with no clear D. This CDR3 is 15 amino acids long. Germline CDR1 is LGHDT and CDR2 is YNNKEL (reference sequence). V was pared by 4 bases and J by 5 bases, with 14 bases between. CDR3 DNA sequence: TGTGCCAGCAGCCTAACCTCCGTGGGGACCGGGGAGCTGTTTTTT. It yields the protein CASSLTSVGTGELFF. The full variable domain, rest sourced from reference TRBV3-1 and TRBJ2-2, is DTAVSQTPKYLVTQMGNDKSIKCEQNLGHDTMYWYKQDSKKFLKIMFSYNNKELIINETVPNRFSPKSPDKAHLNLHINSLELGDSAVYFCASSLTSVGTGELFFGEGSRLTVL.

This rearrangement joins TRBV7-9 to TRBJ1-5, with D tentatively TRBD1 (6 bases). Germline V gene lookup returns CDR1 SEHNR and CDR2 FQNEAQ (reference sequence). The CDR3 extends over 13 amino acids. The V end lost 0 bases, the J end lost 8 bases, and 8 bases lay between the germline ends. The chain's CDR3 is CASSLAQGKPQHF. The DNA for the CDR3 is TGTGCCAGCAGCTTAGCCCAGGGGAAGCCCCAGCATTTT.

On this clonotype: One end of the junction fails to match germline, which may point to a read error. CDR3 coding DNA: TGCAGCGTTGAACCCCCCGATCGCAGGGGAGGCGAGCGGTACTTC. This gives the protein CSVEPPDRRGGERYF. The V gene is TRBV29-1, the J gene TRBJ2-7; D may match TRBD1 or TRBD2 (6 bases each). The CDR3 sequence is 15 residues long. The germline gives CDR1 SQVTM, CDR2 ANQGSEA.

This clonotype was observed at least ten times. The genes are TRBV29-1 and TRBJ1-2; 7 bases are a match to TRBD1. The trim removed 7 bases at V and 6 bases at J, leaving 5 bases unmatched. Germline CDR1 and CDR2: SQVTM and ANQGSEA. The CDR3 has 11 residues. CDR3 sequence (DNA): TGCAGCGATGACAGGGAGGATGGCTACACCTTC. This translates into CSDDREDGYTF.

This clonotype came up many times. The rearrangement links TRBV11-2 to TRBJ1-4; a weak D match, TRBD1 (6 bases). CDR3 length: 12 residues. CDR1 is SGHAT and CDR2 is FQNNGV in the germline V gene. With 5 bases removed from V and 8 bases from J, the gap between germline ends came to 9 bases. CDR3 DNA sequence: TGTGCCAGCAGCCAGGGGTCCGAAAAACTGTTTTTT. This encodes CASSQGSEKLFF.

In its sample, this clonotype was seen many times. The V and J genes are TRBV28 and TRBJ2-7; no clear D. V was shortened by 6 bases and J by 0 bases, with 9 bases between the two germline ends. CDR3 length equals 13 residues. Germline V lookup: CDR1 MDHEN, CDR2 SYDVKM. The CDR3 bases are TGTGCCAGCAGGGTCCCCGGCTCCTACGAGCAGTACTTC. Translating it yields CASRVPGSYEQYF.